The 28 T cell receptor beta chains below all came from one sample that was sequenced in a study of cytomegalovirus exposure and HLA in healthy donors. Primers included in the PCR were 60 Vbeta and 13 Jbeta primers. Clones were read by immunoSEQ multiplex PCR, and TCRdb kept only the in-frame ones, dropping some. The sample has some 90,000 clones, roughly 70% seen once. Sequencing was performed on PBMCs. These receptors all stem from a middle-aged man in good health and CMV-seronegative.

V gene TRBV9 combines with J gene TRBJ2-1; the match to TRBD2 covers 9 bases. This CDR3 is 17 amino acids long. With V trimmed by 0 bases and J by 4 bases, 8 bases remained unmatched. The germline V gene has CDR1 SGDLS and CDR2 YYNGEE. The DNA of the CDR3 is TGTGCCAGCAGCGTAGCCGGCGGGAGGGCCGCATACAATGAGCAGTTCTTC. It is translated as CASSVAGGRAAYNEQFF.

The chain links TRBV6-1 to TRBJ2-7; perhaps TRBD1 as D (6 bases). CDR1 is MNHNS and CDR2 is SASEGT in the germline V gene. V was trimmed by 3 bases and J by 5 bases, leaving 14 bases between them. The CDR3 runs 14 residues. This CDR3 is CASSDRGTTDEQYV. CDR3 coding DNA: TGTGCCAGCAGTGATCGAGGGACAACGGACGAGCAGTACGTC.

This clone was seen only once. The chain is built from TRBV28 and TRBJ1-1, with 7 bases matching TRBD1. Germline CDR1 is MDHEN and CDR2 is SYDVKM. The CDR3 has 11 amino acids. Trimming at V came to 8 bases and at J to 7 bases, leaving 4 bases not matched to a gene. CDR3 protein: CASHRGIEAFF. In DNA form, the CDR3 reads TGTGCCAGCCACAGGGGAATTGAAGCTTTCTTT.

This clone was observed a handful of times. CDR3 nucleotides: TGTGCCAGCAGTGGGACAGTGGGGCGCAATCAGCCCCAGCATTTT. Translating it yields CASSGTVGRNQPQHF. The rearrangement uses TRBV6-1 and TRBJ1-5; perhaps TRBD1 as D (6 bases). Germline V CDR1 and CDR2: MNHNS, SASEGT. The CDR3 is made up of 15 amino acids. The germline V and J ends were trimmed by 4 bases and 2 bases, with 12 bases remaining between them.

The CDR3 nucleotides are TGTGCCAGCAGCTCCCCCAGCGGGGTTAGCACAGATACGCAGTATTTT. This gives the protein CASSSPSGVSTDTQYF. The J gene is TRBJ2-3, the V gene TRBV7-2, with TRBD2 matching over 7 bases. The CDR3 loop spans 16 amino acids. Germline CDR1 and CDR2: SGHTA and FQGNSA. The J segment lost 0 bases and the V segment lost 4 bases, leaving 7 bases of the junction unmatched.

The count of this clone is one. CDR3 in amino acids: CASSQDRTGMNTEAFF. The CDR3 region has the DNA TGTGCCAGCAGCCAAGACAGGACAGGGATGAACACTGAAGCTTTCTTT. V usage is TRBV4-2 and J usage is TRBJ1-1, with TRBD1 matching 8 bases. The V segment lost 0 bases and the J segment 0 bases; nucleotides outside the gene matches: 3. The CDR3 is made up of 16 amino acids. Per germline, CDR1 LGHNA and CDR2 YNFKEQ.

The chain couples TRBV6-5 to TRBJ1-3, with D possibly matching TRBD1 (5 bases). The CDR3 has 15 amino acids. Germline V gene lookup returns CDR1 MNHEY and CDR2 SVGAGI. Trimming pared 5 bases from V and 1 base from J, leaving 12 bases between. CDR3 in amino acids: CASSPSRGSGNTIYF. The CDR3 DNA sequence: TGTGCCAGCAGTCCGAGTCGGGGGTCTGGAAACACCATATATTTT.

The chain employs TRBV7-2 and TRBJ2-7, with 7 bases fitting TRBD2. This CDR3 is built from 15 residues. J lost 0 bases, V lost 3 bases, and 5 bases had no gene match. CDR1 is SGHTA and CDR2 is FQGNSA in the germline V gene. For the CDR3, the DNA is TGTGCCAGCAGCTTTACTAGCGCCAGCTCCTACGAGCAGTACGTC. Translating gives CASSFTSASSYEQYV.

The chain has TRBV19 and TRBJ1-4, with a weak D call TRBD1 (6 bases). CDR3 length: 15 residues. Trimming took 5 bases from V and 6 from J, leaving 16 bases between them. CDR1 LNHDA and CDR2 SQIVND come from the germline V gene (reference sequence). The CDR3 loop reads CASSPDRWRDEKLFF. The CDR3 DNA follows: TGTGCCAGTAGTCCCGACAGGTGGCGGGATGAAAAACTGTTTTTT.

The chain uses TRBV11-2 and TRBJ1-1; D is uncertain. Trimming took off 0 bases at V and 3 bases at J, with 5 bases between the two ends. This CDR3 spans 13 amino acids. Per the germline V gene, CDR1 is SGHAT and CDR2 is FQNNGV. DNA of the CDR3: TGTGCCAGCAGCTTAGAGCGTTACACTGAAGCTTTCTTT. Translating it yields CASSLERYTEAFF. Drawing the rest from reference TRBV11-2 and TRBJ1-1, the complete variable domain is EAGVAQSPRYKIIEKRQSVAFWCNPISGHATLYWYQQILGQGPKLLIQFQNNGVVDDSQLPKDRFSAERLKGVDSTLKIQPAKLEDSAVYLCASSLERYTEAFFGQGTRLTVV.

This chain connects TRBV4-3 to TRBJ2-2; TRBD2 aligns across 12 bases. V lost 0 bases and J lost 4; bases outside the gene matches: 3. In germline, CDR1 is LGHNA, CDR2 YSLEER. The CDR3 runs to 17 residues. The CDR3 loop is CASSQDPSGGGTGELFF. The DNA of the CDR3 is TGCGCCAGCAGCCAAGATCCTAGCGGGGGGGGCACCGGGGAGCTGTTTTTT.

The V and J genes are TRBV10-3 and TRBJ1-2, with a tentative D call TRBD1 (5 bases). V was cut by 3 bases and J by 3 bases, with 14 bases left in between. The CDR3 covers 15 residues. Germline values: CDR1 ENHRY, CDR2 SYGVKD. This CDR3 reads CAISEPQGLDYGYTF. The CDR3 DNA follows: TGTGCCATCAGTGAACCCCAGGGTTTAGACTATGGCTACACCTTC.

The chain employs TRBV29-1 and TRBJ2-3; 14 bases are a match to TRBD2. V lost 5 bases to trimming and J lost 0 bases; unmatched junction nucleotides: 7. The germline gives CDR1 SQVTM, CDR2 ANQGSEA. The CDR3 runs to 17 residues. The CDR3: CSVTSGTSGGSTDTQYF. In nucleotides, the CDR3 is TGCAGCGTTACATCCGGGACTAGCGGGGGAAGCACAGATACGCAGTATTTT.

This clone has a single count. This rearrangement joins TRBV7-2 to TRBJ2-1; D is undetermined. The V gene lost 8 bases and the J gene lost 0 bases, with 11 bases spanning the gap. The CDR3 covers 14 residues. Looked up from germline, CDR1 is SGHTA and CDR2 is FQGNSA. The CDR3 sequence: CASRRPSSYNEQFF. DNA of the CDR3: TGTGCCAGCCGGCGGCCCAGCTCCTACAATGAGCAGTTCTTC.

The gene calls are TRBV6-1 and TRBJ2-7; TRBD2 matches at 7 bases. This CDR3 region has 15 residues. Unmatched junction bases numbered 10, after V lost 7 bases and J lost 1 base. Per the germline V gene, CDR1 is MNHNS and CDR2 is SASEGT. In DNA form, the CDR3 reads TGTGCCAGCACCCCGAGCGGGACCAGGTCCTACGAGCAGTACGTC. Its translation: CASTPSGTRSYEQYV.

This chain joins TRBV6-4 and TRBJ1-1, with TRBD1 identical over 9 bases. CDR1 MRHNA and CDR2 SNTAGT come from the germline V gene. This CDR3 comprises 14 residues. J was trimmed by 11 bases and V by 4 bases; bases with no gene match: 11. CDR3 residues: CASSGRPGQGTAFF. The CDR3 DNA reads TGTGCCAGCAGTGGACGACCGGGACAGGGCACGGCTTTCTTT.

This clone was seen once. The V call is TRBV6-5, the J call TRBJ2-5, with a possible D match to TRBD1 (6 bases). This CDR3 comprises 15 residues. The germline CDR1 and CDR2 sequences are MNHEY and SVGAGI. V was trimmed by 5 bases and J by 10 bases, leaving 23 bases between them. CDR3 in amino acids: CASSRHSRDTRRQYF. The CDR3 region has the DNA TGTGCCAGCAGTCGCCATTCCCGGGACACTCGACGCCAGTACTTC.

The chain carries TRBV15 and TRBJ2-7, with D perhaps matching TRBD2 (6 bases). This CDR3 spans 13 amino acids. The V end was cut by 0 bases, the J end by 7 bases, with 10 bases between. Germline CDR1 LNHNV, CDR2 YYDKDF (reference sequence). The CDR3 DNA reads as TGTGCCACCAGCAGAGATGAGGGGAGGGAGCAGTACTTC. It yields the protein CATSRDEGREQYF.

The gene calls are TRBV5-1 and TRBJ1-5; 7 bases agree with TRBD1. V trimming: 3 bases; J trimming: 4 bases; junction bases outside the gene matches: 4. Germline V gene lookup returns CDR1 SGHRS and CDR2 YFSETQ. The CDR3 length is 14 residues. CDR3 sequence reads: CASSWTGENQPQHF. CDR3 in DNA: TGCGCCAGCAGCTGGACAGGCGAAAATCAGCCCCAGCATTTT.

This clone came up once. The genes are TRBV27 and TRBJ1-1; maybe TRBD1 (5 bases). The germline gives CDR1 MNHEY, CDR2 SMNVEV (reference sequence). The CDR3 has 15 residues. V was cut by 1 base and J by 1 base, with 10 bases left in between. This chain's CDR3 is CASSLLWGSNTEAFF. Here the CDR3 DNA reads TGTGCCAGCAGTTTATTGTGGGGCTCGAACACTGAAGCTTTCTTT.

This chain links TRBV4-3 with TRBJ2-5; possibly TRBD1 for D (5 bases). The CDR3 runs to 15 residues. V lost 4 bases and J 1 base, leaving 13 bases between the germline ends. CDR1 and CDR2 (germline): LGHNA, YSLEER. The CDR3 here is CASSRSRQLQETQYF. The CDR3 region has the DNA TGCGCCAGCAGCCGGTCGAGACAGCTCCAAGAGACCCAGTACTTC.

V usage is TRBV7-2 and J usage is TRBJ2-2, with TRBD2 identical over 9 bases. CDR1 SGHTA and CDR2 FQGNSA come from the germline V gene. The ends lost 2 bases at V and 2 bases at J; junction bases unmatched: 6. The CDR3 extends over 17 amino acids. The DNA of the CDR3 is TGTGCCAGCAGCTTAACCAGCGGGGGGCTCAACACCGGGGAGCTGTTTTTT. This encodes CASSLTSGGLNTGELFF.

The chain joins TRBV4-1 to TRBJ2-2; 9 bases align to TRBD1. This CDR3 has 18 residues. CDR1 is MGHRA, CDR2 YSYEKL, per germline. The junction had 11 bases not matched to a gene; V was cut back by 0 bases and J by 6 bases. This CDR3 is CASSQDPGQGRRPGELFF. For the CDR3, the DNA is TGCGCCAGCAGCCAAGATCCCGGACAGGGGAGAAGACCCGGGGAGCTGTTTTTT.

There are a few counts of this clone. The chain is built from TRBV7-6 and TRBJ1-2; D gene ambiguous. The CDR3 is 15 amino acids. Germline CDR1 and CDR2: SGHVS and FNYEAQ. V lost 1 base, J lost 4 bases, and 13 bases lay in between. The CDR3 is CASSLDEGFSYGYTF. DNA of the CDR3: TGTGCCAGCAGCTTAGACGAGGGCTTCAGCTATGGCTACACCTTC.

This sequence joins TRBV2 and TRBJ1-5; 8 bases are shared with TRBD1. Trimming cost V 2 bases and J 2 bases; bases outside gene matches: 2. Germline assignment: CDR1 SNHLY and CDR2 FYNNEI. CDR3 length: 15 amino acids. In nucleotides, the CDR3 is TGTGCCAGCAGTGAACAGGGGGCCGGCAATCAGCCCCAGCATTTT. Its protein product is CASSEQGAGNQPQHF.

This chain joins TRBV11-2 and TRBJ2-7; TRBD2 matches 14 bases. This CDR3 contains 15 residues. V lost 5 bases to trimming and J lost 2 bases; unmatched junction nucleotides: 2. Germline V gene sequence: CDR1 SGHAT, CDR2 FQNNGV. CDR3 DNA: TGTGCCAGCAGCCGGGGACTAGCGGGGGCCTACGAGCAGTACTTC. Amino acids: CASSRGLAGAYEQYF.

This chain links TRBV5-6 with TRBJ1-4; D unclear. CDR3 length: 12 residues. CDR1 is SGHDT and CDR2 is YYEEEE in the germline V gene. V lost 1 base and J lost 8, with 6 bases in between. In DNA form, the CDR3 reads TGTGCCAGCAGCTTGTCTTCCGAAAAACTGTTTTTT. This translates into CASSLSSEKLFF.

This chain links TRBV7-9 with TRBJ2-3, with D possibly matching TRBD2 (5 bases). Germline V gene data show CDR1 as SEHNR and CDR2 as FQNEAQ (reference sequence). V was pared by 7 bases and J by 6 bases, with 8 bases between. This CDR3 spans 11 amino acids. The CDR3 is CASTRGDTQYF. The CDR3 DNA reads as TGTGCCAGCACTAGAGGGGATACGCAGTATTTT.